The source of this TCR beta chain is a study of control samples from healthy donors and cancer patients. In its sample, this clone was seen once. The V end was cut by 3 bases, the J end by 3 bases, with 18 bases between. The CDR3 sequence is 16 residues long. Germline V gene data show CDR1 as KGHSH and CDR2 as LQKENI. Method: immunoSEQ multiplex PCR; TCRdb's copy keeps in-frame clones and lacks some. The sample shows under 70,000 clones, about nine tenths of them seen only once. The V gene is TRBV18, the J gene TRBJ2-7; the D gene is possibly TRBD2 (6 bases). This TCR was sampled from a woman in her forties or fifties with colorectal cancer. Specimen: PBMCs. The CDR3 nucleotides read TGTGCCAGCTCACCGCGCGGGGCCGGGTTCGTCTACGAGCAGTACTTC. Translating it yields CASSPRGAGFVYEQYF.